The 18 T cell receptor beta chains listed next were all sequenced from one sample in a study of blood T cell repertoires in COVID-19. The method was immunoSEQ multiplex PCR; TCRdb's version includes in-frame clones alone and lacks a portion of them. Of 200,000 to 300,000 clones listed, less than 90% are singletons. Material for sequencing was peripheral blood. Receptors originate from a man aged 55-75 years with acute or convalescent COVID-19.

This chain joins TRBV6-2 or TRBV6-3 and TRBJ1-1; D possibly corresponds to TRBD1 (5 bases). Germline assignment: CDR1 MNHEY and CDR2 SVGEGT. This CDR3 comprises 17 residues. Trimming pared 2 bases from V and 2 bases from J, leaving 18 bases between. The chain's CDR3 is CASSYASGFFYNTEAFF. The CDR3 DNA is TGTGCCAGCAGTTACGCATCAGGGTTTTTTTATAACACTGAAGCTTTCTTT.

This sequence joins TRBV7-9 and TRBJ2-2; D remains ambiguous. Trimming cost V 1 base and J 5 bases, with 5 bases left between them. The CDR3 spans 13 residues. In germline, CDR1 is SEHNR, CDR2 FQNEAQ (reference sequence). CDR3 residues: CASSLGGTGELFF. The CDR3 nucleotides are TGTGCCAGCAGCTTAGGAGGAACCGGGGAGCTGTTTTTT.

The chain uses TRBV15 and TRBJ2-7; D call uncertain. The CDR3 has 17 residues. Germline-derived CDR1 and CDR2 are LNHNV and YYDKDF (reference sequence). V lost 0 bases and J lost 3, with 18 bases in between. The chain's CDR3 is CATSRDSFGQTNYEQYF. The CDR3 DNA reads TGTGCCACCAGCAGAGATTCTTTTGGGCAGACAAACTACGAGCAGTACTTC.

The chain employs TRBV24-1 and TRBJ1-2, with TRBD1 identical over 10 bases. V dropped 10 bases and J dropped 4; count of bases not matched to a gene: 8. The length of the CDR3 is 14 residues. CDR1 is KGHDR and CDR2 is SFDVKD in the germline V gene. Here the CDR3 DNA reads TGTGCCACTCGACAGGGGGCTCCGGGCTATGGCTACACCTTC. Protein: CATRQGAPGYGYTF.

The gene calls are TRBV7-2 and TRBJ1-2; 9 nucleotides align to TRBD1. Germline V gives CDR1 SGHTA, CDR2 FQGNSA. Trimming took 6 bases from V and 2 from J; bases not matched to a gene: 7. The CDR3 runs 15 residues. The CDR3 here is CASRYRQGENYGYTF. DNA for the CDR3: TGTGCCAGCAGGTACAGACAGGGGGAAAACTATGGCTACACCTTC.

This clone was seen once. J is TRBJ1-2 and V is TRBV19, with 7 bases identical to TRBD1. V shed 2 bases and J 8 bases; nucleotides not matched to a gene: 11. The CDR3 has 15 residues. Germline loops: CDR1 LNHDA, CDR2 SQIVND (reference sequence). DNA for the CDR3: TGTGCCAGTAGTATATACCCTGGACAGGACGGGGGCTACACCTTC. Protein product: CASSIYPGQDGGYTF.

The V gene is TRBV7-2, the J gene TRBJ2-1; D unclear. Trimming stripped 2 bases from V and 6 bases from J, with 5 bases between. CDR1 and CDR2 from the germline V gene are SGHTA and FQGNSA. This CDR3 contains 12 residues. The CDR3 spells CASSLSLNEQFF. CDR3 coding DNA: TGTGCCAGCAGCTTATCCCTCAATGAGCAGTTCTTC.

This chain uses TRBV7-3 with TRBJ2-1, with 8 bases lining up with TRBD2. Germline loops: CDR1 SGHTA, CDR2 FQGTGA. V lost 2 bases, J lost 6 bases, and 12 bases stayed unmatched. CDR3 size: 17 residues. The CDR3 loop reads CASSLGSWGLETNEQFF. For the CDR3, the DNA is TGTGCCAGCAGCTTAGGGTCGTGGGGACTAGAGACCAATGAGCAGTTCTTC.

This clone has a handful of counts. The chain links TRBV2 to TRBJ1-1, with D possibly being TRBD1 (6 bases). The length of the CDR3 is 14 residues. Trimming shortened V by 5 bases and J by 4 bases, and 14 bases separated the two germline ends. CDR1 is SNHLY, CDR2 FYNNEI, per germline. This chain's CDR3 is CASSWTVPGTEAFF. For the CDR3, the DNA is TGTGCCAGCAGTTGGACAGTGCCCGGCACTGAAGCTTTCTTT.

The chain is built from TRBV2 and TRBJ1-4; D call uncertain. In germline, CDR1 is SNHLY, CDR2 FYNNEI. This CDR3 region has 13 residues. Trimming took off 8 bases at V and 8 bases at J, with 15 bases between the two ends. The chain's CDR3 is CASSEGLEEKLFF. The CDR3 nucleotides read TGTGCCAGCTCGGAGGGTTTGGAAGAAAAACTGTTTTTT.

The CDR3 reads CASSQEDEKLFF. In DNA, the CDR3 is TGTGCCAGCTCACAAGAGGATGAAAAACTGTTTTTT. The rearrangement links TRBV18 to TRBJ1-4; D not certain. In germline, CDR1 is KGHSH, CDR2 LQKENI. The CDR3 extends over 12 amino acids. The V end was cut by 4 bases, the J end by 6 bases, with 6 bases between. The complete variable domain, with remaining parts taken from reference TRBV18 and TRBJ1-4, reads NAGVMQNPRHLVRRRGQEARLRCSPMKGHSHVYWYRQLPEEGLKFMVYLQKENIIDESGMPKERFSAEFPKEGPSILRIQQVVRGDSAAYFCASSQEDEKLFFGSGTQLSVL.

This chain links TRBV5-1 with TRBJ2-1; 8 bases agree with TRBD1. The CDR3 totals 16 residues. The J segment lost 2 bases and the V segment lost 4 bases, leaving 8 bases of the junction unmatched. CDR1 and CDR2 (germline): SGHRS, YFSETQ. The DNA of the CDR3 is TGCGCCAGCAGCGGACCGGACAGGGATCCCTACAATGAGCAGTTCTTC. Translating it yields CASSGPDRDPYNEQFF.

The chain is built from TRBV9 and TRBJ2-1; 9 bases map to TRBD2. CDR3 length equals 12 residues. Germline values: CDR1 SGDLS, CDR2 YYNGEE. The V segment lost 3 bases and the J segment 16 bases; nucleotides outside the gene matches: 8. The chain's CDR3 is CASSGGTSSPFF. The CDR3, as DNA: TGTGCCAGCAGCGGAGGGACTAGCTCACCCTTCTTC.

The chain is built from TRBV7-9 and TRBJ2-7, with D maybe TRBD2 (5 bases). V was trimmed by 5 bases and J by 0 bases, leaving 8 bases between them. CDR1 is SEHNR and CDR2 is FQNEAQ in the germline V gene (reference sequence). The CDR3 spans 13 residues. CDR3 residues: CASSPGGSYEQYF. CDR3 coding DNA: TGTGCCAGCAGCCCCGGAGGCTCCTACGAGCAGTACTTC.

In this sample, this clone turned up once. The J gene is TRBJ2-7, the V gene TRBV6-2 or TRBV6-3, with 9 bases that match TRBD2. After removal of 2 bases from V and 3 bases from J, the junction contained 14 bases not matched to a gene. CDR3 length equals 18 residues. Germline CDR1 reads MNHEY; CDR2 reads SVGEGT. As DNA, the CDR3 is TGTGCCAGCAGTTACCTAGCGGGACGGAGGGGAGGGGTCTACGAGCAGTACTTC. Protein product: CASSYLAGRRGGVYEQYF.

The chain couples TRBV12-5 to TRBJ1-5, with unresolved D. V was cut by 4 bases and J by 6 bases, with 4 bases left in between. The CDR3 loop spans 11 amino acids. Looked up from germline, CDR1 is LGHNT and CDR2 is FRNRAP. The CDR3 DNA reads TGTGCTAGTGGTTCAGGTCAGCCCCAGCATTTT. Translation gives CASGSGQPQHF.

The chain is built from TRBV7-6 and TRBJ2-5, with D perhaps matching TRBD2 (5 bases). Germline loops: CDR1 SGHVS, CDR2 FNYEAQ. This CDR3 has 16 amino acids. V shed 3 bases and J shed 3 bases, with 17 bases lying between them. This CDR3 is CASSLGRTAGEETQYF. The CDR3 DNA follows: TGTGCCAGCAGCTTGGGCCGCACGGCGGGCGAAGAGACCCAGTACTTC.

The chain joins TRBV6-6 to TRBJ1-1; the D gene is possibly TRBD1 (5 bases). CDR3 size: 14 residues. CDR1 and CDR2 (germline): MNHNY, SVGAGI (reference sequence). Deletions cut 0 bases from V and 4 bases from J, with 9 bases between. CDR3 in DNA: TGTGCCAGCAGTTACTCCATGCAGGGCACTGAAGCTTTCTTT. It yields the protein CASSYSMQGTEAFF.